The 29 T cell receptor beta chains given below trace back to one sample, sequenced in a study of cytotoxic CD8 clonotypes in ibrutinib-treated CLL. Here immunoSEQ multiplex PCR was the method, and the copy in TCRdb shows in-frame clones only, minus some. The table has tens of thousands of clones, just over 85% seen once. The sample in question was PBMCs, obtained before ibrutinib treatment. These receptors all come from a human donor with chronic lymphocytic leukemia.

V gene TRBV25-1 combines with J gene TRBJ2-7, with a tentative D call TRBD1 (6 bases). Trimming left V 2 bases short and J 5 bases short, with 10 bases between. The CDR3 contains 13 residues. The germline V gene has CDR1 MGHDK and CDR2 SYGVNS. The chain's CDR3 is CASSEQGGNEQYF. The CDR3 DNA follows: TGTGCCAGCAGTGAACAAGGGGGTAACGAGCAGTACTTC.

The CDR3 nucleotides read TGTGCCAGCAGCGCCGGGACTAGCGGGAGGGTTTTGTCTGGCAATGAGCAGTTCTTC. This translates into CASSAGTSGRVLSGNEQFF. The chain combines TRBV28 with TRBJ2-1; 16 positions match TRBD2. The V segment lost 6 bases and the J segment 6 bases; nucleotides outside the gene matches: 14. CDR3 size: 19 residues. Germline-derived CDR1 and CDR2 are MDHEN and SYDVKM.

CDR3 DNA: TGTGCCAGCAGCCCGGATGGGTCTAGGTATGGCTACACCTTC. Its translation is CASSPDGSRYGYTF. The V gene is TRBV5-4, the J gene TRBJ1-2; D gene unclear. Germline V gene sequence: CDR1 SGHNT, CDR2 YYREEE (reference sequence). V was pared by 4 bases and J by 5 bases, with 15 bases between. This CDR3 comprises 14 residues.

The chain links TRBV15 to TRBJ2-1; D possibly matches TRBD1 or TRBD2 (5 bases each). Germline V CDR1 and CDR2: LNHNV, YYDKDF (reference sequence). This CDR3 is 15 amino acids long. V was trimmed by 0 bases and J by 3 bases, leaving 9 bases between them. The CDR3 spells CATSRDGAYYNEQFF. CDR3 bases: TGTGCCACCAGCAGAGACGGGGCCTACTACAATGAGCAGTTCTTC.

This sequence joins TRBV5-5 and TRBJ1-2; D is ambiguous. The CDR3 runs 14 residues. The germline gives CDR1 SGHKS, CDR2 YYEKEE (reference sequence). V lost 4 bases to trimming and J lost 0 bases, with 10 bases between them. Here the CDR3 DNA reads TGTGCCAGCAGCCTAGGGTCAGCTAACTATGGCTACACCTTC. This sequence encodes CASSLGSANYGYTF.

This chain links TRBV29-1 with TRBJ2-1; D uncertain. The germline CDR1 and CDR2 sequences are SQVTM and ANQGSEA. This CDR3 contains 13 residues. V dropped 4 bases and J dropped 3 bases, with 10 bases sitting between them. CDR3 nucleotides: TGCAGCGTTGTTATGGGAAACTACAATGAGCAGTTCTTC. Its translation is CSVVMGNYNEQFF.

The rearrangement joins TRBV5-1 to TRBJ2-3; D is unresolved. Germline V gene lookup returns CDR1 SGHRS and CDR2 YFSETQ. V shed 0 bases and J shed 2 bases, with 7 bases lying between them. This CDR3 is built from 14 residues. CDR3 sequence reads: CASSLVQDTDTQYF. The CDR3 region has the DNA TGCGCCAGCAGCTTGGTCCAAGACACAGATACGCAGTATTTT.

V usage is TRBV2 and J usage is TRBJ1-4, with D unclear. The ends were cut back, 6 bases at V and 0 bases at J, with 14 bases in the middle. Germline V gene lookup returns CDR1 SNHLY and CDR2 FYNNEI. The CDR3 is made up of 16 amino acids. The chain's CDR3 is CASRDGLLTTNEKLFF. For the CDR3, the DNA is TGTGCCAGCAGGGACGGATTACTTACAACTAATGAAAAACTGTTTTTT.

This sequence joins TRBV7-9 and TRBJ2-3, with D unclear. The germline V and J ends were trimmed by 1 base and 2 bases, with 7 bases remaining between them. The germline CDR1 and CDR2 sequences are SEHNR and FQNEAQ (reference sequence). The CDR3 extends over 14 amino acids. This CDR3 is CASSLVGITDTQYF. In nucleotides, the CDR3 is TGTGCCAGCAGCTTAGTAGGTATCACAGATACGCAGTATTTT.

The chain combines TRBV27 with TRBJ1-2; 10 bases match TRBD1. CDR3 length: 15 residues. Germline CDR1 MNHEY, CDR2 SMNVEV (reference sequence). Trimming took 6 bases from V and 5 from J; bases not matched to a gene: 9. CDR3 sequence: CASSPTGGAGYGYTF. Here the CDR3 DNA reads TGTGCCAGCAGCCCGACAGGGGGCGCAGGGTATGGCTACACCTTC.

The chain carries TRBV11-3 and TRBJ2-1; TRBD2 agrees at 9 bases. Germline V gene sequence: CDR1 SGHNT, CDR2 YENEEA. With V trimmed by 4 bases and J by 2 bases, 9 bases remained unmatched. The CDR3 contains 17 residues. CDR3 residues: CASSSMPTSGAYNEQFF. CDR3 nucleotides: TGTGCCAGCAGCTCGATGCCGACTAGCGGAGCCTACAATGAGCAGTTCTTC.

V and J are TRBV18 and TRBJ1-1; D unclear. Trimming took 3 bases from V and 8 from J, leaving 10 bases between them. The CDR3 spans 12 residues. Germline-derived CDR1 and CDR2 are KGHSH and LQKENI. CDR3 coding DNA: TGTGCCAGCTCACCGGGCGACTCGGAAGCTTTCTTT. This translates into CASSPGDSEAFF.

This chain uses TRBV5-1 with TRBJ2-1; D is perhaps TRBD1 (6 bases). CDR1 is SGHRS, CDR2 YFSETQ, per germline. This CDR3 has 15 residues. V was cut by 2 bases and J by 8 bases, with 17 bases left in between. DNA of the CDR3: TGCGCCAGCAGCTTATCAGGGGTGGATTTCGATGAGCAGTTCTTC. Its protein product is CASSLSGVDFDEQFF. The full variable domain, rest sourced from reference TRBV5-1 and TRBJ2-1, is KAGVTQTPRYLIKTRGQQVTLSCSPISGHRSVSWYQQTPGQGLQFLFEYFSETQRNKGNFPGRFSGRQFSNSRSEMNVSTLELGDSALYLCASSLSGVDFDEQFFGPGTRLTVL.

The chain couples TRBV5-1 to TRBJ1-3, with D maybe TRBD1 (5 bases). The CDR3 spans 17 residues. V lost 1 base to trimming and J lost 0 bases, with 14 bases between them. In germline, CDR1 is SGHRS, CDR2 YFSETQ. CDR3 protein: CASSLLDSGSSGNTIYF. The CDR3 DNA reads TGCGCCAGCAGCTTGTTAGACAGCGGGAGCTCTGGAAACACCATATATTTT.

V usage is TRBV5-1 and J usage is TRBJ2-7; 11 bases line up with TRBD1. The CDR3 extends over 16 amino acids. The germline V gene has CDR1 SGHRS and CDR2 YFSETQ. V gave up 4 bases and J gave up 5 bases; unmatched junction bases: 11. The CDR3 reads CASSPTTGTGGNEQYF. The CDR3 DNA sequence: TGCGCCAGCAGCCCCACTACCGGGACAGGGGGGAACGAGCAGTACTTC. The full variable domain, with the rest looked up from reference TRBV5-1 and TRBJ2-7, is KAGVTQTPRYLIKTRGQQVTLSCSPISGHRSVSWYQQTPGQGLQFLFEYFSETQRNKGNFPGRFSGRQFSNSRSEMNVSTLELGDSALYLCASSPTTGTGGNEQYFGPGTRLTVT.

This clone is medium-sized (0.01 to 0.1%) within its sample. The chain employs TRBV6-6 and TRBJ2-7, with TRBD2 as a possible D gene (5 bases). The CDR3 sequence is 12 residues long. V dropped 8 bases and J dropped 7 bases, with 15 bases sitting between them. Germline V gene data show CDR1 as MNHNY and CDR2 as SVGAGI (reference sequence). CDR3 loop: CASGVAKWEQYF. The CDR3 region has the DNA TGTGCCAGCGGGGTAGCGAAATGGGAGCAGTACTTC.

A few counts support this clone. This chain joins TRBV6-5 and TRBJ2-7; 7 bases align to TRBD2. The CDR3 has 15 residues. After removal of 2 bases from V and 3 bases from J, the junction contained 7 bases not matched to a gene. CDR1 MNHEY and CDR2 SVGAGI come from the germline V gene. CDR3 sequence reads: CASSYLASGGYEQYF. CDR3 nucleotide sequence: TGTGCCAGCAGTTACCTCGCTAGCGGCGGCTACGAGCAGTACTTC.

The chain joins TRBV29-1 to TRBJ1-2, with no clear D. Trimming took 7 bases from V and 5 from J, leaving 20 bases between them. Germline V gene lookup returns CDR1 SQVTM and CDR2 ANQGSEA. The CDR3 has 14 amino acids. CDR3 sequence reads: CSAPSVGSQYGYTF. DNA for the CDR3: TGCAGCGCCCCGAGCGTGGGATCACAGTATGGCTACACCTTC.

The chain links TRBV12-5 to TRBJ1-1; 9 bases are a match to TRBD1. The germline V gene has CDR1 LGHNT and CDR2 FRNRAP. V shed 0 bases and J 4 bases; nucleotides not matched to a gene: 6. The CDR3 sequence is 16 residues long. CDR3 loop: CASGLVLQGAVTEAFF. The CDR3 DNA is TGTGCTAGTGGTTTGGTATTACAGGGGGCCGTCACTGAAGCTTTCTTT.

This clone appeared many times. The CDR3 loop reads CSVGGGTGGYEQYF. Here the CDR3 DNA reads TGCAGCGTTGGAGGAGGGACAGGGGGCTACGAGCAGTACTTC. The rearrangement links TRBV29-1 to TRBJ2-7; the match to TRBD1 covers 11 bases. Germline CDR1 is SQVTM and CDR2 is ANQGSEA. This CDR3 comprises 14 residues. J lost 3 bases, V lost 4 bases, and 5 bases had no gene match.

This clone has a handful of counts. The gene calls are TRBV6-1 and TRBJ2-3; D unclear. V gave up 10 bases and J gave up 4 bases, with 15 bases separating them. The CDR3 totals 13 residues. Germline V CDR1 and CDR2: MNHNS, SASEGT. The CDR3 DNA reads TGTGCCATCGCCACAGTTGGGGCAGATACGCAGTATTTT. Protein: CAIATVGADTQYF.

This chain joins TRBV4-2 and TRBJ2-2; D is perhaps TRBD1 (6 bases). The CDR3 length is 19 residues. Germline V CDR1 and CDR2: LGHNA, YNFKEQ. V lost 0 bases, J lost 0 bases, and 17 bases lay in between. CDR3 coding DNA: TGTGCCAGCAGCCAAGACTCGGACAGATCATACGCGAACACCGGGGAGCTGTTTTTT. Amino acid sequence: CASSQDSDRSYANTGELFF.

This chain connects TRBV19 to TRBJ1-4; D is possibly TRBD1 (6 bases). CDR1 and CDR2 (germline): LNHDA, SQIVND (reference sequence). V was trimmed by 4 bases and J by 5 bases, leaving 11 bases between them. The CDR3 loop spans 14 amino acids. The CDR3, as DNA: TGTGCCAGTAGTAGGGGGCGACCCAATGAAAAACTGTTTTTT. It specifies CASSRGRPNEKLFF.

There are a few counts of this clone. The chain is built from TRBV4-1 and TRBJ2-1, with D hard to call. V dropped 0 bases and J dropped 6 bases, with 15 bases sitting between them. Germline assignment: CDR1 MGHRA and CDR2 YSYEKL. The CDR3 extends over 16 amino acids. The CDR3, as DNA: TGCGCCAGCAGCCAAGACCGTGGAACAAAGGGCAATGAGCAGTTCTTC. This gives the protein CASSQDRGTKGNEQFF.

The CDR3 DNA is TGTGCCAGCAGCTCCGGGACAGGGGGCTTTGAAAAACTGTTTTTT. It yields the protein CASSSGTGGFEKLFF. The J gene is TRBJ1-4, the V gene TRBV5-4; TRBD1 aligns across 12 bases. The CDR3 has 15 amino acids. Trimming removed 3 bases from V and 7 bases from J; junction bases left unmatched: 4. The V gene's germline CDR1 is SGHNT and CDR2 YYREEE (reference sequence).

CDR3 nucleotides: TGTGCCAGCAGTGTCGAACGTGGACAGACTAATGAGCAGTTCTTC. Translating it yields CASSVERGQTNEQFF. The rearrangement links TRBV2 to TRBJ2-1; the D gene is possibly TRBD1 (6 bases). V was trimmed by 4 bases and J by 7 bases, leaving 17 bases between them. Germline CDR1 is SNHLY and CDR2 is FYNNEI. The length of the CDR3 is 15 residues.

CDR3 sequence reads: CASNFRTGGASLGYTF. The CDR3 bases are TGTGCCAGTAACTTCCGGACAGGGGGTGCCTCCTTGGGCTACACCTTC. The rearrangement joins TRBV19 to TRBJ1-2; 10 nucleotides align to TRBD1. J was trimmed by 8 bases and V by 7 bases; bases with no gene match: 16. Germline V gene sequence: CDR1 LNHDA, CDR2 SQIVND (reference sequence). This CDR3 spans 16 amino acids.

This clone was picked up a small number of times. The chain links TRBV11-1 to TRBJ1-5; D gene unclear. CDR1 and CDR2 (germline): SGHAT, FQDESV (reference sequence). The ends were cut back, 1 base at V and 6 bases at J, with 7 bases in the middle. This CDR3 is 13 amino acids long. The CDR3 loop reads CASSLEFGQPQHF. The CDR3 DNA follows: TGTGCCAGCAGCTTAGAATTTGGTCAGCCCCAGCATTTT.

This chain links TRBV28 with TRBJ2-1; D remains ambiguous. The CDR3 is made up of 14 amino acids. CDR1 and CDR2 (germline): MDHEN, SYDVKM. V was clipped by 8 bases and J by 6 bases, with 17 bases between them. The CDR3 sequence: CASLAAAPANEQFF. For the CDR3, the DNA is TGTGCCAGCCTGGCGGCGGCTCCGGCCAATGAGCAGTTCTTC. Full variable domain (outside the CDR3, taken from reference TRBV28 and TRBJ2-1): DVKVTQSSRYLVKRTGEKVFLECVQDMDHENMFWYRQDPGLGLRLIYFSYDVKMKEKGDIPEGYSVSREKKERFSLILESASTNQTSMYLCASLAAAPANEQFFGPGTRLTVL.